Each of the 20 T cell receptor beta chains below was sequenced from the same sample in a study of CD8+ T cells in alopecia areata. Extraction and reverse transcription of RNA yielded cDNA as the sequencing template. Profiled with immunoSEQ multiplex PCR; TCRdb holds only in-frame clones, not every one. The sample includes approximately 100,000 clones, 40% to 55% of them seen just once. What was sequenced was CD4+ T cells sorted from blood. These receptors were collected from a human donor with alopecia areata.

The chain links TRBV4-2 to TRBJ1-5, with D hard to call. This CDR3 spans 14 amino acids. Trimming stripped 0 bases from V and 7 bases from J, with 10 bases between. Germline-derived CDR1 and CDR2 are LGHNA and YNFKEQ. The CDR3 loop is CASSQDREDQPQHF. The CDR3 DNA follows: TGTGCCAGCAGCCAAGATCGGGAGGACCAGCCCCAGCATTTT.

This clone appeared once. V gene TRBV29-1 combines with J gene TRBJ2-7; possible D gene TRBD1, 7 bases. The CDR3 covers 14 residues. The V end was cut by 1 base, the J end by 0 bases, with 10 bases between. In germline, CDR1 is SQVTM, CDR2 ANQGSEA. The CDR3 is CSVEAGGNSYEQYF. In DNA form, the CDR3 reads TGCAGCGTTGAAGCAGGGGGGAACTCCTACGAGCAGTACTTC.

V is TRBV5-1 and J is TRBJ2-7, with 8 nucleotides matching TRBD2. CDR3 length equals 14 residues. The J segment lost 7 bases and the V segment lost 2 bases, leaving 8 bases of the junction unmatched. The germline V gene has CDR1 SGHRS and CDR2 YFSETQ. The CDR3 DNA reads TGCGCCAGCAGCTTCAGCGGGGGTGGAGATGAGCAGTACTTC. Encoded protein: CASSFSGGGDEQYF.

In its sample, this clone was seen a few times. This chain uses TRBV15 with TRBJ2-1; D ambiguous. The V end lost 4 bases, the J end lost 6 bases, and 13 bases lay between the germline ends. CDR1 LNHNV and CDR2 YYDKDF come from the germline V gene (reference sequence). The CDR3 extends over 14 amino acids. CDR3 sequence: CATSTRTTGNEQFF. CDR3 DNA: TGTGCCACCAGCACGCGGACCACGGGCAATGAGCAGTTCTTC.

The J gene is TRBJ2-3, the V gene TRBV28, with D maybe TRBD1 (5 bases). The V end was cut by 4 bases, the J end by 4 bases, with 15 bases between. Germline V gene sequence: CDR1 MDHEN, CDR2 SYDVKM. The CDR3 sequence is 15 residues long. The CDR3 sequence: CASSSPGQGPDTQYF. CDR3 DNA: TGTGCCAGCAGTTCGCCCGGCCAGGGCCCAGATACGCAGTATTTT. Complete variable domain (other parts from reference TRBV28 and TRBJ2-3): DVKVTQSSRYLVKRTGEKVFLECVQDMDHENMFWYRQDPGLGLRLIYFSYDVKMKEKGDIPEGYSVSREKKERFSLILESASTNQTSMYLCASSSPGQGPDTQYFGPGTRLTVL.

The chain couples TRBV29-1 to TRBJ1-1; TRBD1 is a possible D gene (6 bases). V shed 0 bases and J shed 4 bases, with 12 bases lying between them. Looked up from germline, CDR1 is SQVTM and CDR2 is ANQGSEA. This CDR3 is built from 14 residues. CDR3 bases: TGCAGCGTTGAAGATGGGGAGGGGGGCACTGAAGCTTTCTTT. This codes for CSVEDGEGGTEAFF.

The CDR3 here is CASSRPGTSGRTDTQYF. The DNA of the CDR3 is TGCGCCAGCAGTCGACCCGGGACTAGCGGACGCACAGATACGCAGTATTTT. The J gene is TRBJ2-3, the V gene TRBV4-1; 11 nucleotides align to TRBD2. Trimming removed 6 bases from V and 1 base from J; junction bases left unmatched: 9. CDR3 length: 17 residues. Looked up from germline, CDR1 is MGHRA and CDR2 is YSYEKL.

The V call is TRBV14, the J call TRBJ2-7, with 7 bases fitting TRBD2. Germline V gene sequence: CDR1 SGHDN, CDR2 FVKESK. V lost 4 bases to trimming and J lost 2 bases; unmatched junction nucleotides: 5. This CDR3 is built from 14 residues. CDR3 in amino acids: CASSLGLDPYEQYF. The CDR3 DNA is TGTGCCAGCAGCCTCGGACTAGATCCCTACGAGCAGTACTTC.

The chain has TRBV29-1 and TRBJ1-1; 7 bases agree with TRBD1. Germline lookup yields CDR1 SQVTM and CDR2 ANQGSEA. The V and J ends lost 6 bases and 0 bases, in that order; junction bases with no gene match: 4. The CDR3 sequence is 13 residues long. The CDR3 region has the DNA TGCAGCGTCTACAGGGGATTGAACACTGAAGCTTTCTTT. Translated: CSVYRGLNTEAFF.

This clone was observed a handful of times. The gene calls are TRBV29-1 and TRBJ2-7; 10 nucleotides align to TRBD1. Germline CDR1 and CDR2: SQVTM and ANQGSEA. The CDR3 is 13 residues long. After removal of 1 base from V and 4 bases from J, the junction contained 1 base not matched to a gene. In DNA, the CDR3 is TGCAGCGTTGAAGTGGGACAGGGGTACGAGCAGTACTTC. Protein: CSVEVGQGYEQYF.

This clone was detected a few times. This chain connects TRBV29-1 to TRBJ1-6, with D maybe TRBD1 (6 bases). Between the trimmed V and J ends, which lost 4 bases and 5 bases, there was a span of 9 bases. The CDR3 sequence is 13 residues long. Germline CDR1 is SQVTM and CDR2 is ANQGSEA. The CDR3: CSVGTVNNSPLHF. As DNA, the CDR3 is TGCAGCGTTGGGACAGTTAATAATTCACCCCTCCACTTT.

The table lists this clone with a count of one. In nucleotides, the CDR3 is TGCGCCAGCAGCTTGGAGGAATCGCCTCTCTCCTACAATGAGCAGTTCTTC. The encoded protein is CASSLEESPLSYNEQFF. This chain links TRBV5-1 with TRBJ2-1; the D is unclear. Germline CDR1 and CDR2: SGHRS and YFSETQ. This CDR3 is built from 17 residues. With 0 bases removed from V and 0 bases from J, the gap between germline ends came to 13 bases.

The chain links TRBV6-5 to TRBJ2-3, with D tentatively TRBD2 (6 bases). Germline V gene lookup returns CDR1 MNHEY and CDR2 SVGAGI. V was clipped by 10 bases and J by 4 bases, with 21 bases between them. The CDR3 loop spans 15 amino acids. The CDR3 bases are TGTGCCACCATAAAGCGGGCGGGCGTATCAGATACGCAGTATTTT. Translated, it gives CATIKRAGVSDTQYF.

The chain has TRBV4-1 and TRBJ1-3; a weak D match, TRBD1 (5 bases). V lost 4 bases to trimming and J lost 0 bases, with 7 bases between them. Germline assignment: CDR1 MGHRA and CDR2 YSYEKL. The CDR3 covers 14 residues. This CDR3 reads CASSPGGSGNTIYF. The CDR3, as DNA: TGCGCCAGCAGCCCCGGGGGCTCTGGAAACACCATATATTTT.

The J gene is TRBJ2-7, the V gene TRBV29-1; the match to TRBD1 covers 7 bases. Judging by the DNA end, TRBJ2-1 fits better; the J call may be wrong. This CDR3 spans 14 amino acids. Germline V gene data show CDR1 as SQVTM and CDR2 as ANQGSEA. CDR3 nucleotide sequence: TGCAGCGTTGAAGGAGGGACAGCCCACGATGAGCAGTTCTTC. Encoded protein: CSVEGGTAHDEQFF.

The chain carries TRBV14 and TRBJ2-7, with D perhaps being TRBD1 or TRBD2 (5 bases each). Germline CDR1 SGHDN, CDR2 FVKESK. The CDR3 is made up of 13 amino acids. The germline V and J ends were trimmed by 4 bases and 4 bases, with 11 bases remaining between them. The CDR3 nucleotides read TGTGCCAGCAGCCCATCGGGACCTTACGAGCAGTACTTC. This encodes CASSPSGPYEQYF.

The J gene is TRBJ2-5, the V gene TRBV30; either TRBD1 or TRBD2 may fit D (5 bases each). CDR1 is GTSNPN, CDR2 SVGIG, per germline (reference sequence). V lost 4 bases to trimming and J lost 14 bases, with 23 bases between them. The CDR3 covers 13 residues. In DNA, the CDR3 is TGTGCCTGGACTCCCTCTGGGCAGAGGGACCAATACTTC. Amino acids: CAWTPSGQRDQYF.

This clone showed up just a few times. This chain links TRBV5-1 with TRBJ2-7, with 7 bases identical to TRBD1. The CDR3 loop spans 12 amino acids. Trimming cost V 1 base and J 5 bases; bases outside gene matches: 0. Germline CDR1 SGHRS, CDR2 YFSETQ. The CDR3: CASSLTGDEQYF. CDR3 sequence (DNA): TGCGCCAGCAGCTTGACAGGGGACGAGCAGTACTTC.

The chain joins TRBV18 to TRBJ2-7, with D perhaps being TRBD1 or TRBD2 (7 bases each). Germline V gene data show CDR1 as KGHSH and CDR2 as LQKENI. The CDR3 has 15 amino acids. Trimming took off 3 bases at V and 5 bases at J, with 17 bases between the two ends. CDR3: CASSPRGAGGDEQYF. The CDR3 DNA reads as TGTGCCAGCTCACCCCGAGGGGCAGGGGGGGACGAGCAGTACTTC.

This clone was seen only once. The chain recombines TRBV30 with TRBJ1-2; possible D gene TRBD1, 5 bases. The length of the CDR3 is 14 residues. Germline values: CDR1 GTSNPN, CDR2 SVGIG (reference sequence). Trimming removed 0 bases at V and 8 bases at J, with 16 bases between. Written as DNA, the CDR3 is TGTGCCTGGAGTGTCCCTCCGGGACGGGAGGGCTACACCTTC. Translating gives CAWSVPPGREGYTF.